This T cell receptor (beta chain) was found in a study of blood T cell repertoires in COVID-19. The CDR3 runs to 14 residues. Trimming at V came to 3 bases and at J to 8 bases, leaving 11 bases not matched to a gene. Germline loops: CDR1 GTSNPN, CDR2 SVGIG (reference sequence). Authors' data handling: The authors estimated nucleated cell counts from reference gene primer amplification. Repertoires were generated with immunoSEQ multiplex PCR, while TCRdb's copy carries only in-frame clones and drops some. That table gives V, J and clone size, and the DNA gave D and trimming. The table records 100,000 to 150,000 clones, almost 85% of them present only once.

The gene calls are TRBV30 and TRBJ2-7, with 9 bases fitting TRBD2. This clonotype was obtained from a man aged 60-69 years with acute or convalescent COVID-19. The sample taken for sequencing was peripheral blood. The CDR3 DNA follows: TGTGCCTGGAGACGTAGCGGGGGTCCTCCCCAGCAGTACTTC. As protein: CAWRRSGGPPQQYF.